This record looks at one T cell receptor (beta chain) sequence and its context. The source of the sample is a study of blood T cell repertoires in COVID-19. Clones were sequenced by immunoSEQ multiplex PCR, and TCRdb holds only the in-frame ones, with some missing. The profile shows tens of thousands of clones, 80% to 90% of them singletons. The V gene's germline CDR1 is SGHDT and CDR2 YYEEEE. The V and J ends lost 1 base and 4 bases, in that order; junction bases with no gene match: 9. The CDR3 spans 16 residues. This TCR was sampled from a human donor in a cohort sampled during active COVID-19. Sequencing used peripheral blood. The chain employs TRBV5-6 and TRBJ2-3; TRBD1 agrees at 7 bases. CDR3 sequence (DNA): TGTGCCAGCAGCTTGACCGGGACAGCTCCCGCAGATACGCAGTATTTT. Translation gives CASSLTGTAPADTQYF.